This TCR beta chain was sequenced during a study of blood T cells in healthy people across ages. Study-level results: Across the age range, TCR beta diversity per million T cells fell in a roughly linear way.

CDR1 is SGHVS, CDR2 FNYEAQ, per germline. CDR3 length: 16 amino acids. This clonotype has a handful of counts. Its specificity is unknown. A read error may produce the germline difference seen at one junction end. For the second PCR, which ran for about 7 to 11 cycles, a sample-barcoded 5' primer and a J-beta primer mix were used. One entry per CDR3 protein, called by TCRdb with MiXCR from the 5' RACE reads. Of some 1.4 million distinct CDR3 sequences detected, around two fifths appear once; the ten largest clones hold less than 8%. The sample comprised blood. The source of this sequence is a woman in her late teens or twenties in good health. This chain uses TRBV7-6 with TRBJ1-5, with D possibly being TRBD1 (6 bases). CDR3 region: CASSLGADRVGQLQHF. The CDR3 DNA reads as TGTGCCAGCAGCTTAGGAGCGGACAGAGTAGGTCAGCTCCAGCATTTT.